Listed here are 26 T cell receptor beta chains from one sample, sequenced in a study of cytomegalovirus exposure and HLA in healthy donors. PCR amplification relied on 60 Vbeta primers (plus 13 Jbeta primers). Profiled with immunoSEQ multiplex PCR; TCRdb holds only in-frame clones, not every one. The sample has 160,000 or so clones; 70% to 85% are singletons. The sequencing sample was made of PBMCs. The receptor source for this set is a man aged 35-49 years in good health and CMV-seronegative.

About this clone itself: The junction does not match germline at one end; this may be a read error. The V gene is TRBV7-9, the J gene TRBJ2-3, with 10 bases aligning to TRBD2. The CDR3 spans 15 residues. CDR1 and CDR2 (germline): SEHNR, FQNEAQ (reference sequence). The CDR3 bases are TGTTCCAGCAGCCTTCTAGCGGGAGTCCCAGATACGCAGTATTTT. This encodes CSSSLLAGVPDTQYF.

The chain links TRBV5-1 to TRBJ1-4, with TRBD1 matching 7 bases. Germline V lookup: CDR1 SGHRS, CDR2 YFSETQ. The CDR3 is made up of 14 amino acids. Trimming cost V 0 bases and J 8 bases; bases outside gene matches: 4. As DNA, the CDR3 is TGCGCCAGCAGCTTGGGACAGGGACGGGAAAAACTGTTTTTT. Protein: CASSLGQGREKLFF.

For this clone: A junction end diverges from the germline sequence, so it may reflect a read error. The chain couples TRBV10-3 to TRBJ2-6; D possibly corresponds to TRBD2 (6 bases). Germline V gives CDR1 ENHRY, CDR2 SYGVKD. The CDR3 loop spans 17 amino acids. CDR3 in DNA: TGTGCCATCAGCTCCAAGTTGGAGGCAGGAGGGGCCAACGGCCTGACTTTC. It is translated as CAISSKLEAGGANGLTF.

The CDR3: CASSQEGGGYTEAFF. The DNA of the CDR3 is TGCGCCAGCAGCCAAGAGGGGGGAGGGTACACTGAAGCTTTCTTT. The chain uses TRBV4-1 and TRBJ1-1; D is perhaps TRBD1 (5 bases). V dropped 0 bases and J dropped 3 bases, with 11 bases sitting between them. CDR1 and CDR2 from the germline V gene are MGHRA and YSYEKL. The CDR3 runs to 15 residues.

The chain links TRBV7-2 to TRBJ2-1; 9 bases line up with TRBD1. CDR3 size: 16 residues. The junction had 9 bases not matched to a gene; V was cut back by 5 bases and J by 4 bases. CDR1 and CDR2 (germline): SGHTA, FQGNSA. The CDR3 spells CASSHGMGQGYNEQFF. The CDR3 bases are TGTGCCAGCAGCCATGGGATGGGACAGGGATACAATGAGCAGTTCTTC.

J is TRBJ2-3 and V is TRBV29-1, with 9 bases matching TRBD2. V dropped 3 bases and J dropped 2; count of bases not matched to a gene: 9. The CDR3 runs 16 residues. Looked up from germline, CDR1 is SQVTM and CDR2 is ANQGSEA. Here the CDR3 DNA reads TGCAGCGTTGATGGGGGTAGCGGGAGAAACACAGATACGCAGTATTTT. Translation: CSVDGGSGRNTDTQYF.

This chain uses TRBV11-2 with TRBJ2-7; weak D call: TRBD2 (5 bases). The V gene lost 5 bases and the J gene lost 2 bases, with 13 bases spanning the gap. CDR1 SGHAT and CDR2 FQNNGV come from the germline V gene. CDR3 length equals 14 residues. The CDR3 here is CASSQPQRTYEQYF. The CDR3 DNA reads TGTGCCAGCAGCCAACCTCAGCGGACCTACGAGCAGTACTTC.

In its sample, this clone was seen a few times. This chain joins TRBV7-9 and TRBJ2-3; 8 nucleotides align to TRBD2. The germline V gene has CDR1 SEHNR and CDR2 FQNEAQ (reference sequence). There are 14 residues in the CDR3. The V segment lost 3 bases and the J segment 3 bases; nucleotides outside the gene matches: 2. DNA of the CDR3: TGTGCCAGCAGCTTCGGGACTAGTACAGATACGCAGTATTTT. Encoded protein: CASSFGTSTDTQYF.

Note on this clone: At one boundary the junction diverges from the germline segment, which might be a read error. V is TRBV2 and J is TRBJ2-3; 14 bases fit TRBD2. Germline lookup yields CDR1 SNHLY and CDR2 FYNNEI. The CDR3 loop spans 16 amino acids. The CDR3, as DNA: TGTGCCAGCAGGGAAGGACTAGCGGGAGGATGGTATACGCAGTATTTT. This codes for CASREGLAGGWYTQYF. The full variable domain, in which reference TRBV2 and TRBJ2-3 provide the parts outside the CDR3, is EPEVTQTPSHQVTQMGQEVILRCVPISNHLYFYWYRQILGQKVEFLVSFYNNEISEKSEIFDDQFSVERPDGSNFTLKIRSTKLEDSAMYFCASREGLAGGWYTQYFGPGTRLTVL.

The V gene is TRBV5-1, the J gene TRBJ1-1; D not certain. The V gene's germline CDR1 is SGHRS and CDR2 YFSETQ. V was shortened by 4 bases and J by 0 bases, with 7 bases between the two germline ends. The CDR3 totals 13 residues. CDR3 DNA: TGCGCCAGCAGCCCCACACTGAACACTGAAGCTTTCTTT. This encodes CASSPTLNTEAFF. Variable domain in full (rest from reference TRBV5-1 and TRBJ1-1): KAGVTQTPRYLIKTRGQQVTLSCSPISGHRSVSWYQQTPGQGLQFLFEYFSETQRNKGNFPGRFSGRQFSNSRSEMNVSTLELGDSALYLCASSPTLNTEAFFGQGTRLTVV.

J is TRBJ2-7 and V is TRBV28; D might be TRBD2 (6 bases). The CDR3 consists of 13 residues. Per the germline V gene, CDR1 is MDHEN and CDR2 is SYDVKM. Deletions cut 5 bases from V and 4 bases from J, with 12 bases between. CDR3: CASSLSTSYEQYF. CDR3 sequence (DNA): TGTGCCAGCAGTCTATCGACTAGTTACGAGCAGTACTTC.

V and J are TRBV7-9 and TRBJ1-5; D perhaps matches TRBD1 (5 bases). This CDR3 has 14 amino acids. Trimming shortened V by 5 bases and J by 2 bases, and 10 bases separated the two germline ends. Per the germline V gene, CDR1 is SEHNR and CDR2 is FQNEAQ (reference sequence). The chain's CDR3 is CASSARGGNQPQHF. The CDR3 DNA follows: TGTGCCAGCAGCGCAAGGGGTGGCAATCAGCCCCAGCATTTT.

The chain employs TRBV18 and TRBJ2-7; 10 bases match TRBD2. The CDR3 covers 16 residues. CDR1 KGHSH and CDR2 LQKENI come from the germline V gene. The V segment lost 4 bases and the J segment 2 bases; nucleotides outside the gene matches: 8. The CDR3 DNA sequence: TGTGCCAGCTCACTCCTAGCGGGAGATGTCGCCTACGAGCAGTACTTC. It codes for CASSLLAGDVAYEQYF.

This chain links TRBV10-3 with TRBJ1-3; D is unclear. V lost 6 bases and J lost 2, with 14 bases in between. CDR1 and CDR2 from the germline V gene are ENHRY and SYGVKD. The CDR3 sequence is 15 residues long. The CDR3 region is CAIRPFQLAGNTIYF. DNA of the CDR3: TGTGCCATCAGACCTTTCCAACTAGCTGGAAACACCATATATTTT.

This clone has a handful of counts. V and J are TRBV28 and TRBJ1-1, with D possibly TRBD1 on 5 matching bases. Germline loops: CDR1 MDHEN, CDR2 SYDVKM. CDR3 length equals 13 residues. The germline V and J ends were trimmed by 7 bases and 1 base, with 10 bases remaining between them. The CDR3: CASKTASNTEAFF. CDR3 DNA: TGTGCCAGCAAGACAGCTTCGAACACTGAAGCTTTCTTT.

The rearrangement joins TRBV5-1 to TRBJ2-7; D call uncertain. Trimming cost V 0 bases and J 4 bases, with 11 bases left between them. CDR1 and CDR2 (germline): SGHRS, YFSETQ. The CDR3 loop spans 14 amino acids. CDR3 in DNA: TGCGCCAGCAGCTTGGCCGGTTCCAAATACGAGCAGTACTTC. It translates to CASSLAGSKYEQYF.

V gene TRBV7-9 combines with J gene TRBJ1-2, with D hard to call. Trimming removed 5 bases from V and 7 bases from J, with 23 bases in between. CDR1 is SEHNR and CDR2 is FQNEAQ in the germline V gene (reference sequence). CDR3 size: 16 residues. The CDR3 is CASSPGREKEGAGYTF. Written as DNA, the CDR3 is TGTGCCAGCAGCCCCGGTCGGGAAAAAGAAGGTGCTGGCTACACCTTC.

This rearrangement joins TRBV4-2 to TRBJ2-1; 7 nucleotides line up with TRBD2. V lost 2 bases, J lost 2 bases, and 12 bases stayed unmatched. Germline CDR1 is LGHNA and CDR2 is YNFKEQ. The CDR3 covers 18 residues. CDR3 amino acids: CASSQNSPRGRAYNEQFF. The CDR3 bases are TGTGCCAGCAGCCAAAACTCCCCTAGAGGGAGGGCCTACAATGAGCAGTTCTTC.

V is TRBV7-8 and J is TRBJ2-1, with D perhaps TRBD2 (5 bases). The V end lost 5 bases, the J end lost 7 bases, and 15 bases lay between the germline ends. The length of the CDR3 is 14 residues. From germline, CDR1 is SGHVS and CDR2 FQNEAQ. The CDR3 coding sequence is TGTGCCAGCAGCAATAGGGAGAGAGGGAATGAGCAGTTCTTC. Translation gives CASSNRERGNEQFF.

On this clone: Compared with germline, one end of the junction differs, possibly owing to a read error. This chain links TRBV6-4 with TRBJ2-6; D is perhaps TRBD1 (5 bases). Per germline, CDR1 MRHNA and CDR2 SNTAGT. The CDR3 runs to 14 residues. In nucleotides, the CDR3 is TGTGCCAGCAGTGACAACTCTGGGGCCAACGGCCTGACTTTC. Translation gives CASSDNSGANGLTF.

Worth noting for this clone: Compared with germline, one end of the junction differs, possibly owing to a read error. The rearrangement links TRBV7-9 to TRBJ2-7; D possibly corresponds to TRBD2 (5 bases). The CDR3 consists of 10 residues. Germline V CDR1 and CDR2: SEHNR, FQNEAQ (reference sequence). This CDR3 is CSSGPTKQYF. The DNA of the CDR3 is TGTTCCAGCGGTCCCACTAAGCAGTACTTC.

The genes are TRBV5-1 and TRBJ1-1; TRBD1 matches at 7 bases. CDR3 length: 14 residues. Germline trimming cut 1 base from V and 11 bases from J; bases unmatched to any gene: 11. Germline CDR1 reads SGHRS; CDR2 reads YFSETQ. Here the CDR3 reads CASSLFGQGGSAFF. The CDR3 nucleotides are TGCGCCAGCAGCTTGTTTGGTCAGGGGGGCAGTGCTTTCTTT.

Note on this clone: At one end the junction does not follow the germline gene, possibly because of a read error. The rearrangement uses TRBV10-1 and TRBJ2-6; TRBD1 might be the D (5 bases). The CDR3 contains 12 residues. The germline V gene encodes CDR1 WNHNN and CDR2 SYGVQD (reference sequence). The CDR3, as DNA: TGCGCCAGCAGCCCTGGGGCCAACGGCCTGACTTTC. Its protein product is CASSPGANGLTF.

The V and J genes are TRBV6-6 and TRBJ2-7; TRBD2 matches 7 bases. The V and J ends lost 6 bases and 3 bases, in that order; junction bases with no gene match: 11. The CDR3 sequence is 15 residues long. CDR1 is MNHNY, CDR2 SVGAGI, per germline (reference sequence). The CDR3 sequence: CASRAPSSGLYEQYF. The CDR3 bases are TGTGCCAGCAGGGCGCCCTCTAGCGGCCTCTACGAGCAGTACTTC.

The chain uses TRBV9 and TRBJ2-3, with 8 positions matching TRBD2. This CDR3 has 15 amino acids. V lost 1 base and J lost 0; bases outside the gene matches: 1. Germline V gene sequence: CDR1 SGDLS, CDR2 YYNGEE. The CDR3 spells CASSVIAGSTDTQYF. CDR3 in DNA: TGTGCCAGCAGCGTAATAGCGGGAAGCACAGATACGCAGTATTTT.

The chain couples TRBV29-1 to TRBJ2-7; TRBD1 agrees at 8 bases. The CDR3 sequence is 14 residues long. Germline CDR1 reads SQVTM; CDR2 reads ANQGSEA. V shed 4 bases, J shed 6 bases, and the junction held 11 bases outside the gene matches. For the CDR3, the DNA is TGCAGCGTTGTTCCCGGGACAGGAAGGATCGAGCAGTACTTC. Amino acid sequence: CSVVPGTGRIEQYF.